This note documents a single T cell receptor (beta chain) sequence. Its matching antigen is unknown. Germline loops: CDR1 MNHEY, CDR2 SVGAGI. V shed 0 bases, J shed 2 bases, and the junction held 4 bases outside the gene matches. The CDR3 extends over 16 amino acids. PCR amplification relied on 60 Vbeta primers (plus 13 Jbeta primers). Authors' methods: Counted up in a later analysis, unique TCR beta chains came to some 75 million, with around 12 million shared. Method: immunoSEQ multiplex PCR; TCRdb's copy keeps in-frame clones and lacks some. That table is the source of V, J and clone size, and D and trimming were worked out from the DNA. The table lists 70,000 to 95,000 clones, roughly 77% of them singletons. The record originates from a study of cytomegalovirus exposure and HLA in healthy donors. Notes on the study in general: Among TCR beta chains, those listed as cytomegalovirus-associated numbered some 160. Associated with HLA alleles at 0.05 false discovery rate in a later analysis were over 15,000 TCR beta sequences.

The sequence was obtained from a woman between 40 and 55 years old in good health and CMV-seropositive. What was sequenced was PBMCs. This rearrangement joins TRBV6-5 to TRBJ2-1; 7 bases align to TRBD2. CDR3 loop: CASSYSAGDPYNEQFF. The CDR3 DNA reads as TGTGCCAGCAGTTACTCGGCGGGGGATCCCTACAATGAGCAGTTCTTC.